This record concerns one T cell receptor (beta chain) sequence. After removal of 5 bases from V and 4 bases from J, the junction contained 9 bases not matched to a gene. This CDR3 has 17 amino acids. CDR1 and CDR2 (germline): KGHSH, LQKENI. In the original analysis: Nucleated cell counts were estimated from reference gene primer amplification. The repertoire was sequenced with immunoSEQ multiplex PCR; TCRdb's copy has only in-frame clones and lacks some. V, J and clone size derive from that table, while D and trimming were established from the DNA sequence. Of tens of thousands of clones listed, almost 85% were seen once; the top ten hold over 7.5%. This sample stems from a study of blood T cell repertoires in COVID-19. Study as a whole: There were acute and convalescent COVID-19 samples, and they came from the United States, Italy and Spain. PBMCs, B-cell-depleted T cells, or T cells provided the cDNA or gDNA that made up the material.

This sequence was found in a woman aged 80 or over with acute or convalescent COVID-19. This chain joins TRBV18 and TRBJ2-5; 14 positions agree with TRBD2. Specimen: peripheral blood. In DNA form, the CDR3 reads TGTGCCAGCTCAACTTTCGGGACTAGCGGGAGCGGAGAGACCCAGTACTTC. This translates into CASSTFGTSGSGETQYF.